Listed below are T cell receptor beta chains from one sample, sequenced in a study of prognosis after radiotherapy for stage I lung cancer. Each CDR3 protein is one row after TCRdb ran MiXCR on the multiplex PCR reads. The sample includes about 22,000 distinct CDR3 sequences, about two fifths of them seen just once. The sequencing used PBMCs, collected before or after stereotactic body radiation therapy (not recorded which). The receptors were gathered from a donor of 50 years or more with non-small cell lung cancer. Each CDR3 is given with its conserved first and last residue. Fields, in order: V gene, D gene, J gene, clone size, CDR3 DNA, CDR3 protein. D genes are given only for firm matches. Where a row states a size, it is once, few, many or the class of an expanded clone; other rows omit it.

V: TRBV5-1; D: TRBD2; J: TRBJ2-7; size: .; DNA: TGCGCCAGCAGCCCGACTAGCGAAGTCTACGAAAAGTACTTC; CDR3: CASSPTSEVYEKYF
V: TRBV12-3/TRBV12-4; D: .; J: TRBJ1-2; size: .; DNA: TGTGCCAGCAGTTTCTCCGCATCCGGGGGCGGTAGCTACACCTTC; CDR3: CASSFSASGGGSYTF
V: TRBV12-3/TRBV12-4; D: .; J: TRBJ1-2; size: medium-sized; DNA: TGTGCCAGCAGTTTAGCCCTCTATGTTGGCTACACCTTC; CDR3: CASSLALYVGYTF
V: TRBV6-2/TRBV6-3; D: .; J: TRBJ1-2; size: many; DNA: TGTGCCAGCAGTGAAATAGGCAGTAACTATGGCTACACCTTC; CDR3: CASSEIGSNYGYTF
V: TRBV7-2; D: .; J: TRBJ2-1; size: many; DNA: TGTGCCAGCAGCTTAGATAGGCAGGGGTGGAATGAGCAGTTCTTC; CDR3: CASSLDRQGWNEQFF
V: TRBV24-1; D: TRBD1; J: TRBJ1-1; size: .; DNA: TGTGCCACCAGTGGCGGGACAGGGAACACTGAAGCTTTCTTT; CDR3: CATSGGTGNTEAFF
V: TRBV4-1; D: .; J: TRBJ2-7; size: many; DNA: TGCGCCAGCAGCCAAGATCACGGGAGTTCGTCCTACGAGCAGTACTTC; CDR3: CASSQDHGSSSYEQYF
V: TRBV27; D: .; J: TRBJ1-5; size: .; DNA: TGTGCCAGCATCTCGACAGGTGGCAGGTATCAGCCCCAGCATTTT; CDR3: CASISTGGRYQPQHF
V: TRBV7-9; D: .; J: TRBJ1-1; size: many; DNA: TGTGCCAGCAGCCGGCCGGCGTCTCCCCGGACTTCGAACACTGAAGCTTTCTTT; CDR3: CASSRPASPRTSNTEAFF
V: TRBV29-1; D: TRBD1; J: TRBJ2-3; size: many; DNA: TGCAGCGTTGAACATCGGACAGGACCCCCAGATACGCAGTATTTT; CDR3: CSVEHRTGPPDTQYF
V: TRBV6-1; D: .; J: TRBJ2-7; size: medium-sized; DNA: TGTGCCAGCAGTGAAGCTTCAGGGGATTGGTACGAGCAGTACTTC; CDR3: CASSEASGDWYEQYF
V: TRBV7-9; D: TRBD2; J: TRBJ2-1; size: .; DNA: TGTGCCAGCAGCTTTAAACTAGCGGGCCCCAATGAGCAGTTTTTC; CDR3: CASSFKLAGPNEQFF
V: TRBV6-1; D: .; J: TRBJ2-7; size: many; DNA: TGTGCCAGCAGTCTTCTCCCTAAGGGGTCCTACGAGCAGTACTTC; CDR3: CASSLLPKGSYEQYF
V: TRBV11-2; D: TRBD2; J: TRBJ2-1; size: .; DNA: TGTGTCAGCAGCCTCTGGACTAGTTTCTACAATGAGCAGTTCTTC; CDR3: CVSSLWTSFYNEQFF
V: TRBV19; D: TRBD1; J: TRBJ2-2; size: .; DNA: TGTGCCAGTAGGGGACAGGGGTCTGCCGGGGAGCTGTTTTTT; CDR3: CASRGQGSAGELFF
V: TRBV14; D: .; J: TRBJ1-4; size: many; DNA: TGTGCCAGCAGCACGCAGGCCCGGCTGAGGGAAAAACTGTTTTTT; CDR3: CASSTQARLREKLFF
V: TRBV20-1; D: .; J: TRBJ2-3; size: medium-sized; DNA: TGCAGTGCTAGATTGGGGGGTTGGAGCACAGATACGCAGTATTTT; CDR3: CSARLGGWSTDTQYF
V: TRBV5-1; D: TRBD2; J: TRBJ2-1; size: many; DNA: TGCGCCAGCAGCTTCTTGCCTAGCGGGGACTACAATGAGCAGTTCTTC; CDR3: CASSFLPSGDYNEQFF
V: TRBV6-1; D: TRBD1; J: TRBJ1-1; size: .; DNA: TGTGCCAGCAAACAGGGGAGTGAAGCTTTCTTT; CDR3: CASKQGSEAFF
V: TRBV4-1; D: TRBD1; J: TRBJ1-4; size: many; DNA: TGCGCCAGCAGCCATAGGACAGGACAGGCTAATGAAAAACTGTTTTTT; CDR3: CASSHRTGQANEKLFF
V: TRBV3-1; D: .; J: TRBJ2-5; size: many; DNA: TGTGCCAGCAGCGTGGGAGAGTCTGGGACCCAGTACTTC; CDR3: CASSVGESGTQYF
V: TRBV18; D: .; J: TRBJ1-6; size: many; DNA: TGTGCCAGCTCACCAGGGGATCCCATTAATTCACCCCTCCACTTT; CDR3: CASSPGDPINSPLHF
V: TRBV4-1; D: TRBD1; J: TRBJ2-3; size: many; DNA: TGCGCCAGCAGCCAGGCCGACAGGGAACCAGATACGCAGTATTTT; CDR3: CASSQADREPDTQYF
V: TRBV19; D: .; J: TRBJ2-1; size: many; DNA: TGTGCCACAACGAACGGGGCTTGGGGAAAGCAGTTCTTC; CDR3: CATTNGAWGKQFF
V: TRBV11-2; D: TRBD1; J: TRBJ2-7; size: many; DNA: TGTGCCAGCAGCACTCACAGGGGGCGGGGATACGAGCAGTACTTC; CDR3: CASSTHRGRGYEQYF
V: TRBV29-1; D: TRBD2; J: TRBJ2-1; size: many; DNA: TGCAGCGTTGAAAGCCTAGCGGGAGCTGAGCAGTTCTTC; CDR3: CSVESLAGAEQFF
V: TRBV5-6; D: .; J: TRBJ2-7; size: few; DNA: TGTGCCAGCAGCTTGACCAGAGGACGGGGCTCCTACGAGCAGTACTTC; CDR3: CASSLTRGRGSYEQYF
V: TRBV6-5; D: .; J: TRBJ1-2; size: .; DNA: TGTGCCAGCAGTTATCGACCTACCTCACTGGATGGCTACACCTTC; CDR3: CASSYRPTSLDGYTF
V: TRBV20-1; D: .; J: TRBJ1-1; size: .; DNA: TGCAGTGGCGCCCCAATCACTAACACTGAAGCTTTCTTT; CDR3: CSGAPITNTEAFF
V: TRBV7-8; D: TRBD1; J: TRBJ1-1; size: many; DNA: TGTGCCAGCAGCTTATCCCAACAGGGGGGCACTGAAGCTTTCTTT; CDR3: CASSLSQQGGTEAFF
V: TRBV3-1; D: TRBD1; J: TRBJ1-4; size: many; DNA: TGTGCCAGCAGCCAAACTTGGGACAGTAATGAAAAACTGTTTTTT; CDR3: CASSQTWDSNEKLFF
V: TRBV19; D: .; J: TRBJ2-2; size: many; DNA: TGTGCCAGTAAGTGGCGGGCCGACACCGGGGAGCTGTTTTTT; CDR3: CASKWRADTGELFF
V: TRBV28; D: .; J: TRBJ2-5; size: .; DNA: TGTGCCAGCAGAAAGGGCATAGCGGACGGTATACAGGAGACCCAGTACTTC; CDR3: CASRKGIADGIQETQYF
V: TRBV9; D: .; J: TRBJ2-7; size: many; DNA: TGTGCCAGCAGCGAAACAACCCCGGGCGAGCAGTACTTC; CDR3: CASSETTPGEQYF
V: TRBV7-9; D: .; J: TRBJ2-5; size: many; DNA: TGTGCCAGCAGCTTAGAGGAACAGGGCCGGATGTACTTC; CDR3: CASSLEEQGRMYF
V: TRBV5-6; D: TRBD1; J: TRBJ1-6; size: many; DNA: TGTGCCAGCAGCGCGTTACAGGGGGCCTCCTATAATTCACCCCTCCACTTT; CDR3: CASSALQGASYNSPLHF
V: TRBV4-2; D: .; J: TRBJ1-1; size: many; DNA: TGTGCCAGCAGCCAAGATGAGAGGTTTCTTTTGAACACTGAAGCTTTCTTT; CDR3: CASSQDERFLLNTEAFF
V: TRBV11-2; D: TRBD1; J: TRBJ1-5; size: .; DNA: TGTGCCAGCAGCAACCCGGGACAGGGGCGACAGCCCCAGCATTTT; CDR3: CASSNPGQGRQPQHF
V: TRBV28; D: TRBD2; J: TRBJ2-7; size: many; DNA: TGTGCCAGCCTGCCCTCTGGGACTAGCGATTTTCCGCCCTACGAGCAGTACTTC; CDR3: CASLPSGTSDFPPYEQYF
V: TRBV5-1; D: .; J: TRBJ1-2; size: .; DNA: TGCGCCAGCAGCTTTATTTTGGGGGATGGCTACACCTTC; CDR3: CASSFILGDGYTF
V: TRBV28; D: .; J: TRBJ2-7; size: .; DNA: TGTGCCAGCAGTGGAGTTTATTCCTACGAGCAGTACTTC; CDR3: CASSGVYSYEQYF
V: TRBV24-1; D: TRBD1; J: TRBJ1-2; size: many; DNA: TGTGCCACCAGTGATGGGGACAGGGCTAGCTACACCTTC; CDR3: CATSDGDRASYTF
V: TRBV11-2; D: TRBD2; J: TRBJ2-5; size: many; DNA: TGTGCCAGCAGCTTAGATCTGACTAGCGGGATGGAGACCCAGTACTTC; CDR3: CASSLDLTSGMETQYF
V: TRBV24-1; D: .; J: TRBJ1-4; size: many; DNA: TGTGCCACCAGTGATTCCAGGGACTTCGAAAATGAAAAACTGTTTTTT; CDR3: CATSDSRDFENEKLFF
V: TRBV28; D: .; J: TRBJ2-2; size: .; DNA: TGTGCCAGCAGACCCACCGACGGGAACAGCGGGGAGCTGTTTTTT; CDR3: CASRPTDGNSGELFF
V: TRBV5-8; D: TRBD1; J: TRBJ1-5; size: many; DNA: TGTGCCAGCAGTCTGGGACAGGGCGGACAGCCCCAGCATTTT; CDR3: CASSLGQGGQPQHF
V: TRBV6-1; D: .; J: TRBJ2-7; size: .; DNA: TGTGCCAGCATAGGGCCGGGTATCTCCTACGAGCAGTACTTC; CDR3: CASIGPGISYEQYF
V: TRBV28; D: TRBD1; J: TRBJ1-2; size: once; DNA: TGTGCCAGCCGTCGGTCAGGGGGGGACTATGGCTACACCTTC; CDR3: CASRRSGGDYGYTF
V: TRBV2; D: TRBD2; J: TRBJ2-1; size: many; DNA: TGTGCCAGCAGGACAAAAGCGGGAGTATTCCCCGACAATGAGCAGTTCTTC; CDR3: CASRTKAGVFPDNEQFF
V: TRBV11-2; D: .; J: TRBJ1-5; size: .; DNA: TGTGCCAGCAGCTTAACAGACGGTGGTAATCAGCCCCAGCATTTT; CDR3: CASSLTDGGNQPQHF